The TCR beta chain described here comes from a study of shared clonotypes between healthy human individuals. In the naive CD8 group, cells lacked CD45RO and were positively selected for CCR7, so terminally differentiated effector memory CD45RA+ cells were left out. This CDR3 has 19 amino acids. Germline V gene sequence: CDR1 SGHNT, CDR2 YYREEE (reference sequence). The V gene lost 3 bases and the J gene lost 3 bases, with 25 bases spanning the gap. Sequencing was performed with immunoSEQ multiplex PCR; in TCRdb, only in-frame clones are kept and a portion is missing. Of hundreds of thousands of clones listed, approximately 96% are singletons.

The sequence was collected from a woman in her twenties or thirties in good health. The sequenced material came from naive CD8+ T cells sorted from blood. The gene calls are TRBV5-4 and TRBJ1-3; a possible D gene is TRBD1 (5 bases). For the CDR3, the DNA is TGTGCCAGCAGCTGGAGGACACCAAGTAAGGGAGGGGATGGAAACACCATATATTTT. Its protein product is CASSWRTPSKGGDGNTIYF. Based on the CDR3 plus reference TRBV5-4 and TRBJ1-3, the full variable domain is ETGVTQSPTHLIKTRGQQVTLRCSSQSGHNTVSWYQQALGQGPQFIFQYYREEENGRGNFPPRFSGLQFPNYSSELNVNALELDDSALYLCASSWRTPSKGGDGNTIYFGEGSWLTVV.